This T cell receptor (beta chain) was sequenced during a study of vaccination effects on CD4 cells after COVID-19. Background on the study: Two-dose vaccination with either BNT162b2 or mRNA-1273 was given to the participants.

Clones were read by immunoSEQ multiplex PCR, and TCRdb kept only the in-frame ones, dropping some. In the table there are about 24,000 clones, 71% of which are singletons. Using viral peptide pools, the ViraFEST assay grew out antigen-specific CD4+ T cells prior to sequencing. When ten to eleven days of culture had elapsed, CD4+ T cells were isolated. All vaccine recipients tested negative for nucleocapsid antibodies and had never contracted SARS-CoV-2 infection. Germline V gene lookup returns CDR1 LGHDT and CDR2 YNNKEL (reference sequence). Trimming stripped 1 base from V and 2 bases from J, with 14 bases between. This CDR3 has 16 amino acids. Points on this clone: Its specificity is unknown.

Sequenced material: CD4+ T cells from PBMCs cultured with HCoV-OC43 spike peptides, taken before COVID-19 vaccination. Subset: HCoV-OC43 spike overlapping peptide pool stimulation. The sequence derives from a human donor who received a COVID-19 vaccine. This sequence joins TRBV3-1 (or the pseudogene TRBV3-2) and TRBJ1-1, with TRBD1 as a possible D gene (5 bases). The CDR3 reads CASSQGRGIINTEAFF. CDR3 DNA: TGTGCCAGCAGCCAAGGAAGGGGTATAATAAACACTGAAGCTTTCTTT.